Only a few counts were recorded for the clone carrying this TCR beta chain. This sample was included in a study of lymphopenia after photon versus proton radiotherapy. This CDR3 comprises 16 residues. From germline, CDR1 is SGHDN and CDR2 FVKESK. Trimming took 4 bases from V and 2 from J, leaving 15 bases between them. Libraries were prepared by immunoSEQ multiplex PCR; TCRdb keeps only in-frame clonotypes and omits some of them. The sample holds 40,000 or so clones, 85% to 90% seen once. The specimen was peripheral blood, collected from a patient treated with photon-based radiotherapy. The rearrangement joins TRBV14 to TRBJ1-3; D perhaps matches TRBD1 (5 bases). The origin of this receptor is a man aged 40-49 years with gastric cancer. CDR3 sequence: CASSPLGPPAGNTIYF. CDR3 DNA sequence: TGTGCCAGCAGCCCATTGGGGCCCCCGGCTGGAAACACCATATATTTT.